The clone carrying this T cell receptor beta chain appeared a few times. A single record per CDR3 protein comes from TCRdb applying MiXCR to the RT-PCR reads. Of some 540,000 distinct CDR3 sequences listed, under 30% are singletons. This sample stems from a study of response to subunit inactivated influenza vaccine. Germline CDR1 is KGHSH and CDR2 is LQKENI. V shed 2 bases, J shed 3 bases, and the junction held 9 bases outside the gene matches. CDR3 length: 18 amino acids. The same specimen was also included in a second study, on T cells expressing NK-cell markers. That paper adds: 5'RACE template switching with UMIs generated TCR beta cDNA. Six of the donors carried dominant NKG2C+ clonotypes that took up about 1.0-8% of their CD8+ T cells. The CD3+CD56-NKG2C+ fraction of a few donors was also led by these clonotypes.

Material: CD4+ T cells sorted from PBMCs, obtained 12 days after vaccination. This chain uses TRBV18 with TRBJ2-2; 10 bases map to TRBD2. The sequence was collected from a man aged 50 or older who received an inactivated influenza vaccine. The CDR3 loop reads CASSPTVLAGVDTGELFF. DNA of the CDR3: TGTGCCAGCTCACCAACCGTTCTAGCGGGAGTTGACACCGGGGAGCTGTTTTTT.